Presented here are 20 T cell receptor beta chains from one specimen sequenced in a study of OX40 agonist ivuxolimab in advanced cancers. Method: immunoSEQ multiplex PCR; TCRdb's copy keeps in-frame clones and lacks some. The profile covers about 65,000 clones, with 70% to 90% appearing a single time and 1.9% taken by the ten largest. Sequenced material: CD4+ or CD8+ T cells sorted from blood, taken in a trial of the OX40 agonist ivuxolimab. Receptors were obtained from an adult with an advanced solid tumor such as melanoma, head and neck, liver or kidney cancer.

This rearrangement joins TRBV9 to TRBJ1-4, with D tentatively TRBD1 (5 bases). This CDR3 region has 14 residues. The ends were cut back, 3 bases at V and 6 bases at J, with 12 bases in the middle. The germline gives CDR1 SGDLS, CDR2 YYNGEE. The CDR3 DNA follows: TGTGCCAGCAGCGAGGGGCCGAACTATGAAAAACTGTTTTTT. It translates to CASSEGPNYEKLFF.

This CDR3 is CASSPRDLLFF. The CDR3 DNA reads as TGTGCCAGCAGTCCTAGGGACTTGCTGTTTTTT. The V call is TRBV6-6, the J call TRBJ2-2, with D possibly matching TRBD2 (6 bases). CDR1 is MNHNY, CDR2 SVGAGI, per germline (reference sequence). The V and J ends lost 5 bases and 13 bases respectively, with 11 bases between them. This CDR3 is 11 amino acids long.

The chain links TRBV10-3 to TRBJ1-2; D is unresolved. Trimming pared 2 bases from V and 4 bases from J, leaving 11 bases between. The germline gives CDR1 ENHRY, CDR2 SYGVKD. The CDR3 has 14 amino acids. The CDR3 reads CAISEVRQTYGYTF. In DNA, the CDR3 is TGTGCCATCAGTGAGGTGCGGCAGACCTATGGCTACACCTTC.

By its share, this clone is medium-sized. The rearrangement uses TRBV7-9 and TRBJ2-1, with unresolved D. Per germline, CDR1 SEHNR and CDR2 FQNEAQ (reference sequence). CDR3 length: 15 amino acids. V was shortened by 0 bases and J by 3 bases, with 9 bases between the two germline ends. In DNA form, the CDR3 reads TGTGCCAGCAGCTTAGCCGGATCCCTCTACAATGAGCAGTTCTTC. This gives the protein CASSLAGSLYNEQFF.

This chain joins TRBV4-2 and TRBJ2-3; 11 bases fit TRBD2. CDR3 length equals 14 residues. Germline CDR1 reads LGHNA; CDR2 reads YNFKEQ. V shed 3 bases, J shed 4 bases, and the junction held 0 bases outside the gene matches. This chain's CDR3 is CASSQTSGADTQYF. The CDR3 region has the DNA TGTGCCAGCAGCCAGACTAGCGGGGCAGATACGCAGTATTTT.

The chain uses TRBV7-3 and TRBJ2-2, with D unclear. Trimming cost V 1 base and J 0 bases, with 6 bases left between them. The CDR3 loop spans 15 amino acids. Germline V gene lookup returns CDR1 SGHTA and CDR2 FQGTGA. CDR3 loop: CASSLSLTNTGELFF. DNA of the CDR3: TGTGCCAGCAGCTTAAGTTTAACGAACACCGGGGAGCTGTTTTTT.

For the CDR3, the DNA is TGCGCCAGCAGTGAGACTGCCAGGGAAAAACTGTTTTTT. Translation: CASSETAREKLFF. This chain links TRBV10-2 with TRBJ1-4; D remains ambiguous. This CDR3 has 13 amino acids. CDR1 is WSHSY and CDR2 is SAAADI in the germline V gene. Trimming pared 2 bases from V and 8 bases from J, leaving 9 bases between.

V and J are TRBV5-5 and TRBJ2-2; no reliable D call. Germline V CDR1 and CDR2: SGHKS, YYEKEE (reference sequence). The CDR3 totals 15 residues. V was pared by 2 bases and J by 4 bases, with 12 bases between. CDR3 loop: CASSFTQIITGELFF. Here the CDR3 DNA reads TGTGCCAGCAGCTTTACCCAGATAATCACCGGGGAGCTGTTTTTT.

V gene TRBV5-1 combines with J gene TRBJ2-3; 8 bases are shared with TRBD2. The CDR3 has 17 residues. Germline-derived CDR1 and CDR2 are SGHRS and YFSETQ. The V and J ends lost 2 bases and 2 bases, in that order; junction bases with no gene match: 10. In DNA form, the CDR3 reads TGCGCCAGCAGCTTAGGGGGAACTAGCGGAGACACAGATACGCAGTATTTT. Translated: CASSLGGTSGDTDTQYF.

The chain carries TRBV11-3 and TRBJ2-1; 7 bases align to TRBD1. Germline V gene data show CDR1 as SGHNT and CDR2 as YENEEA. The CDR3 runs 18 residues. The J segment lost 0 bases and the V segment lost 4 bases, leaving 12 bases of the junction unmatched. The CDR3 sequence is CASSSPGTGAGSYNEQFF. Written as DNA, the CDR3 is TGTGCCAGCAGCTCGCCTGGCACAGGGGCGGGCTCCTACAATGAGCAGTTCTTC.

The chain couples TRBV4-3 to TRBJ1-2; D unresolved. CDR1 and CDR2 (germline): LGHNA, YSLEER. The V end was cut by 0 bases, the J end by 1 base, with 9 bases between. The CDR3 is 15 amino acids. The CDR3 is CASSQDYGGNYGYTF. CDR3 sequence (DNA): TGCGCCAGCAGCCAAGATTACGGCGGTAACTATGGCTACACCTTC.

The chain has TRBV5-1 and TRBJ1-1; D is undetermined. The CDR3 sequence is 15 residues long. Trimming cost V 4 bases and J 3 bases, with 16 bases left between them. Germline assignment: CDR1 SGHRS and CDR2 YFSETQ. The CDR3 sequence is CASSPLSREHTEAFF. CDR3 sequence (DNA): TGCGCCAGCAGCCCCCTGAGTAGGGAACACACTGAAGCTTTCTTT.

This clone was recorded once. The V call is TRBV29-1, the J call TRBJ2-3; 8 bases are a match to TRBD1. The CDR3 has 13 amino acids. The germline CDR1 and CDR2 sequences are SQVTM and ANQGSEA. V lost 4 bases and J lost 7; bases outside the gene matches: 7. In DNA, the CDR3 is TGCAGCGTTGGAGGACAGGGAGTGAATACGCAGTATTTT. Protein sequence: CSVGGQGVNTQYF.

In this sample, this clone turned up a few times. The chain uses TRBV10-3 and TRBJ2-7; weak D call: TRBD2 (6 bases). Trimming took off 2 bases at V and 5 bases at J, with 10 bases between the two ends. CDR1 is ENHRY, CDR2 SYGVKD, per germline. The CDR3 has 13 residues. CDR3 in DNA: TGTGCCATCAGTGAGGGCTGGGGGGACGAGCAGTACTTC. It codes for CAISEGWGDEQYF.

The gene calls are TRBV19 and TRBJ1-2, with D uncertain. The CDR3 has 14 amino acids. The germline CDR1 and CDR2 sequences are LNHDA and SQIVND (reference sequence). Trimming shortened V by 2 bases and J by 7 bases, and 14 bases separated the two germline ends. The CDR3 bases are TGTGCCAGTAGTATAAGTAGGCAGGTCTTTGGCTACACCTTC. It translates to CASSISRQVFGYTF.

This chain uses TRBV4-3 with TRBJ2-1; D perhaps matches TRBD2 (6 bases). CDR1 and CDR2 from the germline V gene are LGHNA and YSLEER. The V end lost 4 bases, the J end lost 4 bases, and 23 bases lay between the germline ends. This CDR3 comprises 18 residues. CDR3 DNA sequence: TGCGCCAGCAGCCGTACACCCCGGGACCCCGGGGGATACAATGAGCAGTTCTTC. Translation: CASSRTPRDPGGYNEQFF.

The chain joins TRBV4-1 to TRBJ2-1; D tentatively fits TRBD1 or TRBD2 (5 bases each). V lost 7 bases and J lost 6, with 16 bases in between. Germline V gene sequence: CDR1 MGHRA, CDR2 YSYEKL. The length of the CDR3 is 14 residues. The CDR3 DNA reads TGCGCCAGCACACGAGCCGGGGCAAGCAATGAGCAGTTCTTC. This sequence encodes CASTRAGASNEQFF.

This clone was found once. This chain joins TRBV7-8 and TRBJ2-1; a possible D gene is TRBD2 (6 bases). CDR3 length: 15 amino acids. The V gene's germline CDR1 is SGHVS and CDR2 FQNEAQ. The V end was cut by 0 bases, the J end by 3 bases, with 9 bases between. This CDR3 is CASSLAGGDYNEQFF. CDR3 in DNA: TGTGCCAGCAGCTTAGCTGGCGGGGACTACAATGAGCAGTTCTTC. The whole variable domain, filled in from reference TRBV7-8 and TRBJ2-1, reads GAGVSQSPRYKVAKRGQDVALRCDPISGHVSLFWYQQALGQGPEFLTYFQNEAQLDKSGLPSDRFFAERPEGSVSTLKIQRTQQEDSAVYLCASSLAGGDYNEQFFGPGTRLTVL.

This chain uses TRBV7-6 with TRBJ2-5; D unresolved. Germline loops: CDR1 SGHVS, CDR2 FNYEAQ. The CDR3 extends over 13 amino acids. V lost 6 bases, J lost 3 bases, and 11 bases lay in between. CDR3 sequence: CASRYRAKETQYF. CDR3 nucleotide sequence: TGTGCCAGCAGGTATCGGGCCAAAGAGACCCAGTACTTC.

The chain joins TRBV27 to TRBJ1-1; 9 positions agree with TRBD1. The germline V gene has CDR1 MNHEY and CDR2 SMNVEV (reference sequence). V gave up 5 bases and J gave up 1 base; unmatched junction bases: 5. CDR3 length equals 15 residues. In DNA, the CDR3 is TGTGCCAGCAGTCCGGGACAGGGCAAGAACACTGAAGCTTTCTTT. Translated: CASSPGQGKNTEAFF.